This T cell receptor (beta chain) was identified during a study of cytomegalovirus exposure and HLA in healthy donors. Study-level findings and limits: Many donors shared some public TCRs, even though most TCR sequences were rare. A subsequent analysis found that TCR clusters from the first cohort also tended to co-occur in the roughly 120 validation repertoires, with 90% to 95% of cluster scores above 0.

V gave up 8 bases and J gave up 1 base, with 12 bases separating them. The CDR3 runs to 14 residues. Germline CDR1 is MGHRA and CDR2 is YSYEKL. Notes on this clone: What it binds is unknown.

Repertoires were generated with immunoSEQ multiplex PCR, while TCRdb's copy carries only in-frame clones and drops some. The sample comprises 220,000 or so clones, around 80% of which are singletons, and over 11% rests with the top ten. The TCR comes from a woman aged 25 to 39 in good health and CMV-seropositive. The J gene is TRBJ1-5, the V gene TRBV4-1; maybe TRBD1 (5 bases). The sample taken for sequencing was PBMCs. The CDR3 DNA sequence: TGCGCCAGCGGGGCGGGGAACAGCAATCAGCCCCAGCATTTT. Encoded protein: CASGAGNSNQPQHF.